This T cell receptor beta chain comes out of a study of shared clonotypes between healthy human individuals. In replicate PCRs of sorted subsets, roughly 200 ng DNA, about 30,000 T cell genomes, was used. Sequencing was performed with immunoSEQ multiplex PCR; in TCRdb, only in-frame clones are kept and a portion is missing. The sample consists of over 2 million clones, approximately 94% of them appearing once. Naive CD8 cells were CD45RO-negative, positively selected for CCR7, excluding terminally differentiated effector memory CD45RA+ cells. The length of the CDR3 is 16 residues. The germline V gene encodes CDR1 MNHNS and CDR2 SASEGT. The V and J ends lost 3 bases and 4 bases, in that order; junction bases with no gene match: 7.

The TCR comes from a man aged 18 to 29 in good health. The V gene is TRBV6-1, the J gene TRBJ2-3, with 10 bases aligning to TRBD2. The sample was naive CD8+ T cells sorted from blood. This chain's CDR3 is CASSDLAGVSADTQYF. CDR3 DNA sequence: TGTGCCAGCAGTGATCTAGCGGGGGTGAGCGCAGATACGCAGTATTTT.